Listed below are T cell receptor beta chains from one sample, sequenced in a study of post-analysis software for immune sequencing data. TCRdb redid the calling of the PCR reads with MiXCR, one entry per CDR3 protein. This table has about 540,000 distinct CDR3 sequences, less than 40% appearing once. The material sequenced was blood. The receptors were gathered from a girl between 2 and 17 years old with multiple sclerosis. The CDR3 runs from the conserved cysteine through the conserved F or W. Each record gives: clone size, V gene, J gene, D gene, CDR3 DNA, CDR3 protein. D genes are given only for firm matches. Clone sizes are given selectively: once, few, many, or a class where the clone is expanded.

clone size: .; V gene: TRBV29-1; J gene: TRBJ1-1; D gene: .; CDR3 DNA: TGCAGCGCCCAAGCGCGGGCGTCTAACACTGAAGCTTTCTTT; CDR3 protein: CSAQARASNTEAFF
clone size: .; V gene: TRBV12-3/TRBV12-4; J gene: TRBJ1-1; D gene: .; CDR3 DNA: TGTGCCAGCAGTCAGAGGGGGGTTGAGACTGAAGCTTTCTTT; CDR3 protein: CASSQRGVETEAFF
clone size: .; V gene: TRBV29-1; J gene: TRBJ2-3; D gene: .; CDR3 DNA: TGCAGCGTTGATGGCGCAGGGGGGGACACAGATACGCAGTATTTT; CDR3 protein: CSVDGAGGDTDTQYF
clone size: .; V gene: TRBV5-1; J gene: TRBJ2-3; D gene: .; CDR3 DNA: TGCGCCAGCAGCTCACAGGTCCGGGGCACAGATACGCAGTATTTT; CDR3 protein: CASSSQVRGTDTQYF
clone size: .; V gene: TRBV10-3; J gene: TRBJ1-1; D gene: .; CDR3 DNA: TGTGCCATCAGCGGAGGGGGGACGTCTGAAGCTTTCTTT; CDR3 protein: CAISGGGTSEAFF
clone size: few; V gene: TRBV6-2/TRBV6-3; J gene: TRBJ2-1; D gene: TRBD2; CDR3 DNA: TGTGCCAGCAGTTACGGGGGACTAGCCAGACCGTTCTTC; CDR3 protein: CASSYGGLARPFF
clone size: few; V gene: TRBV7-2; J gene: TRBJ2-3; D gene: TRBD2; CDR3 DNA: TGTGCCAGCAGCTTTGATAGCGGGGGAGCAGATACGCAGTATTTT; CDR3 protein: CASSFDSGGADTQYF
clone size: .; V gene: TRBV29-1; J gene: TRBJ2-1; D gene: .; CDR3 DNA: TGCAGCGTCTTTGACAGCCCTCCCTACAATGAGCAGTTCTTC; CDR3 protein: CSVFDSPPYNEQFF
clone size: .; V gene: TRBV7-9; J gene: TRBJ2-3; D gene: TRBD2; CDR3 DNA: TGTGCCAGCAGTCAACCGGGGGGTAGTTCCGCCCCTACGCAGTATTTT; CDR3 protein: CASSQPGGSSAPTQYF
clone size: few; V gene: TRBV12-3/TRBV12-4; J gene: TRBJ2-5; D gene: TRBD2; CDR3 DNA: TGTGCCAGCAGACAGCGGGGAGGTTCGGAGACCCAGTACTTC; CDR3 protein: CASRQRGGSETQYF
clone size: .; V gene: TRBV20-1; J gene: TRBJ1-1; D gene: .; CDR3 DNA: TGCAGTGCTGCCGCGACAGAAACTGAAGCTTTCTTT; CDR3 protein: CSAAATETEAFF
clone size: few; V gene: TRBV6-5; J gene: TRBJ2-3; D gene: .; CDR3 DNA: TGTGCCAGCACCGGACGGGGCACAGATACGCAGTATTTT; CDR3 protein: CASTGRGTDTQYF
clone size: .; V gene: TRBV28; J gene: TRBJ2-3; D gene: .; CDR3 DNA: TGTGCCAGCAACCCGGGGCGGAGCACAGATACGCAGTATTTT; CDR3 protein: CASNPGRSTDTQYF
clone size: .; V gene: TRBV2; J gene: TRBJ2-3; D gene: TRBD2; CDR3 DNA: TGTGCCAGCAGCTCAGCGGGGGGGAGCACAGATGCGCAGTATTTT; CDR3 protein: CASSSAGGSTDAQYF
clone size: few; V gene: TRBV20-1; J gene: TRBJ2-7; D gene: TRBD1; CDR3 DNA: TGCAGTGCTACCGGGACAGGGGGACTACCCCGCTACGAGCAGTACTTC; CDR3 protein: CSATGTGGLPRYEQYF
clone size: .; V gene: TRBV4-2; J gene: TRBJ2-5; D gene: TRBD1; CDR3 DNA: TGTGCCAGCAGCCAAGGACAGGGCGCCAAAGAGACCGAGTACTTC; CDR3 protein: CASSQGQGAKETEYF
clone size: .; V gene: TRBV21-1; J gene: TRBJ2-7; D gene: .; CDR3 DNA: TGTGCCAGCACCAGTCCCCAGTGGGGGGGAAGGTCCTACGAGCAGTACTTC; CDR3 protein: CASTSPQWGGRSYEQYF
clone size: few; V gene: TRBV5-1; J gene: TRBJ1-1; D gene: .; CDR3 DNA: TGCGCCAGCAGCCCCTGGGAAGATGGCACTGAAGCTTTCTTT; CDR3 protein: CASSPWEDGTEAFF
clone size: many; V gene: TRBV25-1; J gene: TRBJ2-5; D gene: .; CDR3 DNA: TGTGCCAGCAGTGAGCAGGGGGGGCGGGAGACCCAGTACTTC; CDR3 protein: CASSEQGGRETQYF
clone size: .; V gene: TRBV12-3/TRBV12-4; J gene: TRBJ1-2; D gene: .; CDR3 DNA: TGTGCCAGCACCTTATCCCCGGTTGTATCTGGCTACACCTTC; CDR3 protein: CASTLSPVVSGYTF
clone size: many; V gene: TRBV12-3/TRBV12-4; J gene: TRBJ2-3; D gene: .; CDR3 DNA: TGTGCCAGCGGGGATACGCAGTATTTT; CDR3 protein: CASGDTQYF
clone size: .; V gene: TRBV20-1; J gene: TRBJ2-1; D gene: .; CDR3 DNA: TGCAGTGCTATGAGGACTAACTCTTACAATGAGCAGTTCTTC; CDR3 protein: CSAMRTNSYNEQFF
clone size: .; V gene: TRBV14; J gene: TRBJ2-5; D gene: TRBD1; CDR3 DNA: TGTGCCAGCAGCCAAGAAACGACAGGGGATATTAGAGAGACCCAGTACTTC; CDR3 protein: CASSQETTGDIRETQYF
clone size: many; V gene: TRBV29-1; J gene: TRBJ2-7; D gene: .; CDR3 DNA: TGCAGCGTTGCCAGCGTCGACGAGCAGTACTTC; CDR3 protein: CSVASVDEQYF
clone size: .; V gene: TRBV11-2; J gene: TRBJ2-1; D gene: .; CDR3 DNA: TGTGCCAGCAGCGCTGATGGGGGGGCTAACAATGAGCAGTTCTTC; CDR3 protein: CASSADGGANNEQFF
clone size: few; V gene: TRBV5-4; J gene: TRBJ2-5; D gene: TRBD1; CDR3 DNA: TGTGCCAGCAGGCCCGTTACAGGGGGCCAAGAGACCCAGTACTTC; CDR3 protein: CASRPVTGGQETQYF
clone size: .; V gene: TRBV5-5; J gene: TRBJ2-1; D gene: .; CDR3 DNA: TGTGCCAGCAGCCCCGGGGGAGCGGATGAGCAGTTCTTC; CDR3 protein: CASSPGGADEQFF
clone size: .; V gene: TRBV15; J gene: TRBJ1-1; D gene: TRBD1; CDR3 DNA: TGTGCCACCAGCAAAACAGGGGGCGATAGCACTGAAGCTTTCTTT; CDR3 protein: CATSKTGGDSTEAFF
clone size: few; V gene: TRBV18; J gene: TRBJ2-5; D gene: .; CDR3 DNA: TGTGCCAGCTCACCACCTTTTGCTCAGGGACAAGAGACCCAGTACTTC; CDR3 protein: CASSPPFAQGQETQYF
clone size: .; V gene: TRBV12-5; J gene: TRBJ2-1; D gene: TRBD1; CDR3 DNA: TGTGCTAGTGGTTTGGGACAGGGGGCACCGAATCAGTTCTTC; CDR3 protein: CASGLGQGAPNQFF
clone size: .; V gene: TRBV25-1; J gene: TRBJ1-5; D gene: TRBD1; CDR3 DNA: TGTGCCAGCAGTGAAGCGGCAGGGGGCTTGCCCCGGCATTTT; CDR3 protein: CASSEAAGGLPRHF
clone size: few; V gene: TRBV10-2; J gene: TRBJ2-3; D gene: .; CDR3 DNA: TGCGCCAGCAGGGGCCCCCGACAGGTTGATACGCAGTATTTT; CDR3 protein: CASRGPRQVDTQYF
clone size: many; V gene: TRBV29-1; J gene: TRBJ2-1; D gene: .; CDR3 DNA: TGCAGCGTTGAAGGACAGTTTGCCTACAATGAGCAGTTCTTC; CDR3 protein: CSVEGQFAYNEQFF
clone size: .; V gene: TRBV7-9; J gene: TRBJ2-5; D gene: TRBD2; CDR3 DNA: TGTGCCAGCAGCTCGGGGGGGGGACTACCCCCACAAGGGAATGAGCAGTACTTC; CDR3 protein: CASSSGGGLPPQGNEQYF
clone size: .; V gene: TRBV5-5; J gene: TRBJ1-5; D gene: .; CDR3 DNA: TGTGCCAGCAGCTTGGGGGCAGGAGCTTATAGCAATCAGCCCCAGCATTTT; CDR3 protein: CASSLGAGAYSNQPQHF
clone size: once; V gene: TRBV7-9; J gene: TRBJ2-1; D gene: .; CDR3 DNA: TGTGCCAGCAGCATGGCGGGGGCCGGGTACAATGAGCAGTTCTTC; CDR3 protein: CASSMAGAGYNEQFF
clone size: few; V gene: TRBV6-1; J gene: TRBJ2-1; D gene: TRBD2; CDR3 DNA: TGTGCCAGCAGTGAATATCCCCCCTCTTTTAGCGGGGGTTGGAATGAGCAGTTCTTC; CDR3 protein: CASSEYPPSFSGGWNEQFF
clone size: few; V gene: TRBV29-1; J gene: TRBJ2-7; D gene: TRBD2; CDR3 DNA: TGCAGCGCCAAGGGCCTAGCGGGGGGCCCCGCTTACGAGCAGTACTTC; CDR3 protein: CSAKGLAGGPAYEQYF
clone size: .; V gene: TRBV5-1; J gene: TRBJ2-5; D gene: .; CDR3 DNA: TGCGCCAGCAGCTTGGACAGACCCCGCCAAGAGACCCAGTACTTC; CDR3 protein: CASSLDRPRQETQYF
clone size: .; V gene: TRBV7-8; J gene: TRBJ2-7; D gene: .; CDR3 DNA: TGTGCCAGCAGCTTAGGGACCGCTTTTTACGAGCAGTACTTC; CDR3 protein: CASSLGTAFYEQYF
clone size: few; V gene: TRBV28; J gene: TRBJ1-5; D gene: .; CDR3 DNA: TGTGCCAGCACAGAATTGTATCAGCCCCAGCATTTT; CDR3 protein: CASTELYQPQHF
clone size: .; V gene: TRBV29-1; J gene: TRBJ1-2; D gene: TRBD1; CDR3 DNA: TGCAGCGTTGGTACTTACAGGGGGCGCATAGGGTATGGCTACACCTTC; CDR3 protein: CSVGTYRGRIGYGYTF
clone size: .; V gene: TRBV20-1; J gene: TRBJ1-6; D gene: .; CDR3 DNA: TGCAGTGCTATACCTAGGACAGCGTATAATTCACCCCTCCACTTT; CDR3 protein: CSAIPRTAYNSPLHF
clone size: .; V gene: TRBV10-3; J gene: TRBJ1-5; D gene: .; CDR3 DNA: TGTGCCATCAGTGAGGAGGGTCATCAGCCCCAGCATTTT; CDR3 protein: CAISEEGHQPQHF
clone size: .; V gene: TRBV7-3; J gene: TRBJ2-1; D gene: TRBD1; CDR3 DNA: TGTGCCAGCAGCCCCGGGACAGGGGCCCTCAATGAGCAGTTCTTC; CDR3 protein: CASSPGTGALNEQFF
clone size: .; V gene: TRBV2; J gene: TRBJ2-3; D gene: .; CDR3 DNA: TGTGCCAGCAGCGCCGACGGAGGGGTCGGGACAGATACGCAGTATTTT; CDR3 protein: CASSADGGVGTDTQYF
clone size: .; V gene: TRBV5-6; J gene: TRBJ2-5; D gene: .; CDR3 DNA: TGTGCCAGCAGCTTTACTAGGTTACAGACCCAGTACTTC; CDR3 protein: CASSFTRLQTQYF
clone size: few; V gene: TRBV5-1; J gene: TRBJ2-5; D gene: .; CDR3 DNA: TGCGCCAGCAGCACCAAAAACGGGGTCGAGACCCAGTACTTC; CDR3 protein: CASSTKNGVETQYF
clone size: .; V gene: TRBV4-1; J gene: TRBJ1-1; D gene: .; CDR3 DNA: TGCGCCAGCAGCCCGGAGGAAATGAAGGGGACGTCGGCTTTCTTT; CDR3 protein: CASSPEEMKGTSAFF
clone size: .; V gene: TRBV6-5; J gene: TRBJ1-6; D gene: TRBD1; CDR3 DNA: TGTGCCAGCGGAACAGGGGATAATTCACCCCTCCACTTT; CDR3 protein: CASGTGDNSPLHF
clone size: many; V gene: TRBV4-1; J gene: TRBJ1-6; D gene: .; CDR3 DNA: TGCGCCAGCAGCCAAGTAAGGGACATTGGGTCACCCCTCCACTTT; CDR3 protein: CASSQVRDIGSPLHF
clone size: .; V gene: TRBV20-1; J gene: TRBJ2-5; D gene: TRBD2; CDR3 DNA: TGCAGTGCTAAAAACCCAAGCGGGGGGGCCGTTGAGACCCAGTACTTC; CDR3 protein: CSAKNPSGGAVETQYF